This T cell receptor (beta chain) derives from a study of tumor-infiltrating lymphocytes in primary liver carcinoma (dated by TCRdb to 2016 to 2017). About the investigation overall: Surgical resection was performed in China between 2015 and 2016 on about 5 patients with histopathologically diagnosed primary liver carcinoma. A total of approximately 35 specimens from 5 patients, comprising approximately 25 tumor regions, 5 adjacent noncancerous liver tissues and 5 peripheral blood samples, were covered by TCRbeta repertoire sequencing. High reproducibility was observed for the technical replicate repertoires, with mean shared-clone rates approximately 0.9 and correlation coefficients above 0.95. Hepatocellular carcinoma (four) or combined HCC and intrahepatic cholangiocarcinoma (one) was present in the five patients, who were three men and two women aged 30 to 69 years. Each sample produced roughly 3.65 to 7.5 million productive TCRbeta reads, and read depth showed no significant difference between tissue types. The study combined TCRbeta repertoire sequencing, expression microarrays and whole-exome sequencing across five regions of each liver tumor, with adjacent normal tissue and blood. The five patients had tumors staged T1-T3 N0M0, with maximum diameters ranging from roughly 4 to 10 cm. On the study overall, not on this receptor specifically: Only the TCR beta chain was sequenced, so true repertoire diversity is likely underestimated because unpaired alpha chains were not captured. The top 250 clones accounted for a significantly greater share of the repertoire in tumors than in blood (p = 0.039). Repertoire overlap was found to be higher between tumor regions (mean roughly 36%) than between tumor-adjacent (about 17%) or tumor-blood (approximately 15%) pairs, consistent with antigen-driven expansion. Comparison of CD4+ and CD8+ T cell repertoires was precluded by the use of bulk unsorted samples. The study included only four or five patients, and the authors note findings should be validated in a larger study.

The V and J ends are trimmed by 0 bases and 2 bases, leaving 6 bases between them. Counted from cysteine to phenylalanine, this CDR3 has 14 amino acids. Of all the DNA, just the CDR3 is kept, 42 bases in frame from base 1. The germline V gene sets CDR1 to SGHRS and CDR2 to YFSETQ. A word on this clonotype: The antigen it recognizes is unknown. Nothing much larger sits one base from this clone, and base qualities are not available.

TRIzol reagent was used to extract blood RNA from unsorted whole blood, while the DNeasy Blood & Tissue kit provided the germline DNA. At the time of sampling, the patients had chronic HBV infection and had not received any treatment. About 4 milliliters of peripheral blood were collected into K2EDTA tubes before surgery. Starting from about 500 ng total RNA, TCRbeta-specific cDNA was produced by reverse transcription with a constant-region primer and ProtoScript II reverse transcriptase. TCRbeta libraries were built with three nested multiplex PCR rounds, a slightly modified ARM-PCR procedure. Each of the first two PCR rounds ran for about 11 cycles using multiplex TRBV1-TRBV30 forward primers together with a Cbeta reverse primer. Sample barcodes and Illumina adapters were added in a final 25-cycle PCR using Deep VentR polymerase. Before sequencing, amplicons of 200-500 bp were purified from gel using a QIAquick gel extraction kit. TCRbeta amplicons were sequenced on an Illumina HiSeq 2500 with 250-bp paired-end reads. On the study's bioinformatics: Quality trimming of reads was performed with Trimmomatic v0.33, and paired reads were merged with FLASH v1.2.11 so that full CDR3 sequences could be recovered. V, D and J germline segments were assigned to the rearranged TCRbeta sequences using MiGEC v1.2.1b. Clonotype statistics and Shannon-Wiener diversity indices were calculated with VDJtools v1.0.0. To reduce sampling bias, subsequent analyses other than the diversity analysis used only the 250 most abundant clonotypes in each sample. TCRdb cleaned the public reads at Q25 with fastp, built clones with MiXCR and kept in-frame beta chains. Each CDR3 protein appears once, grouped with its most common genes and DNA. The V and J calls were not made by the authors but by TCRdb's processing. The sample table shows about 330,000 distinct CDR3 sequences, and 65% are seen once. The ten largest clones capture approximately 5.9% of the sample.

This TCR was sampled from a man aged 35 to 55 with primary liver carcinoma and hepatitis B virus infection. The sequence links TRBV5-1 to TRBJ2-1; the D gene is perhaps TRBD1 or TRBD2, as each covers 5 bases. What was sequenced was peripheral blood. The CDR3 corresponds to CASSLEGPYNEQFF. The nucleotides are TGCGCCAGCAGCTTGGAGGGACCCTACAATGAGCAGTTCTTC.